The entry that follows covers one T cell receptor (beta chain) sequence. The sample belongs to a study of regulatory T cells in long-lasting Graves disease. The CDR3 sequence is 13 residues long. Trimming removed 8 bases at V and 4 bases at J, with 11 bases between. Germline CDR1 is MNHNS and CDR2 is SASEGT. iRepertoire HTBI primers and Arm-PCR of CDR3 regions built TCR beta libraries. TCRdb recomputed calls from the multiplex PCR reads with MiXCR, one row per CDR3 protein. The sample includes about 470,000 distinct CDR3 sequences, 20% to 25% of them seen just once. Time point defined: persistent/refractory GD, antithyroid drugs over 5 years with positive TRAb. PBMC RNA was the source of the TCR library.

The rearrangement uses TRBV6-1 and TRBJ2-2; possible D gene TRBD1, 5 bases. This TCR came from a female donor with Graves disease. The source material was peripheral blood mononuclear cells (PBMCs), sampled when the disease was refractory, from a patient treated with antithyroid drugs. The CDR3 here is CASFPTGTGELFF. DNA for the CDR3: TGTGCCAGCTTCCCTACAGGCACCGGGGAGCTGTTTTTT.